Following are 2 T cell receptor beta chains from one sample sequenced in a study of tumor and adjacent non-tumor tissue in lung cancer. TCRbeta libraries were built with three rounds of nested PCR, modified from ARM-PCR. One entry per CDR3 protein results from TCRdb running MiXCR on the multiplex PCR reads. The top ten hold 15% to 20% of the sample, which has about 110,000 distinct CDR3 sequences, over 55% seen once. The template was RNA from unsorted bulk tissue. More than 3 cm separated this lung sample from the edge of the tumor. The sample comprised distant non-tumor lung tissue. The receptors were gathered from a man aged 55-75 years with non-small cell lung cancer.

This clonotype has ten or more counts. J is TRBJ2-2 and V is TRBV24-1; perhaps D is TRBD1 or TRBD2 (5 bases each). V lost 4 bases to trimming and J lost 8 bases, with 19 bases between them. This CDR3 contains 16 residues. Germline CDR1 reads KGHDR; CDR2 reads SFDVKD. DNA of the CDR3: TGTGCCACCAGTGACCAGGGACCGTTCGGAGCTGGGGAGCTGTTTTTT. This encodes CATSDQGPFGAGELFF.

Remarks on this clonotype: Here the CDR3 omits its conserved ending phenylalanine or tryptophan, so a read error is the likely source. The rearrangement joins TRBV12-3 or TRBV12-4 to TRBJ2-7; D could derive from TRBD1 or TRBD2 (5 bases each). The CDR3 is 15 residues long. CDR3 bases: TGTGCCAACAGTTTGGTGGCAGGGACCGGATACGAGCAGTACTTA. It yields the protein CANSLVAGTGYEQYL.